The rows below give T cell receptor beta chains drawn from one sample of a study of OX40 agonist ivuxolimab in advanced cancers. Sequencing used immunoSEQ multiplex PCR; TCRdb keeps in-frame clones, though not all of them. The sample yields 60,000 to 70,000 clones, under 95% seen once. Sequenced here: CD4+ or CD8+ T cells sorted from blood, sampled in a trial of the OX40 agonist ivuxolimab. The receptors originated from an adult with an advanced solid tumor such as melanoma, head and neck, liver or kidney cancer. CDR3s include the opening cysteine and the closing phenylalanine or tryptophan. D genes are given only for firm matches. Some rows mark clone size as missing; the rest say once, few, many or name a class of expanded clone.

j_call v_call d_call clone_size cdr3_nt cdr3_aa
TRBJ2-3 TRBV7-9 TRBD2 - TGTGCCAGCAGCCCTAGAGATAGCGGGAGAGGTACAGATACGCAGTATTTT CASSPRDSGRGTDTQYF
TRBJ1-2 TRBV2 - - TGTGCCAGCAGTGACCGTTACAACTATGGCTACACCTTC CASSDRYNYGYTF
TRBJ1-1 TRBV5-1 - once TGCGCCAGCAGCGCGGACCCTGAGGCTGAAGCTTTCTTT CASSADPEAEAFF
TRBJ2-1 TRBV29-1 - - TGCAGCGTCGACAGGATCGAATCGAGCTCCTACAATGAGCAGTTCTTC CSVDRIESSSYNEQFF
TRBJ2-3 TRBV6-1 - - TGTGCCAGCAAAAGGTACGAAGATACGCAGTATTTT CASKRYEDTQYF
TRBJ2-1 TRBV27 TRBD2 once TGTGCCAGCAACCTAGCGGGAGCATCGGTTTATGAGCAGTTCTTC CASNLAGASVYEQFF
TRBJ2-7 TRBV11-3 - - TGTGCCAGCAGCTTATCTCCGGCCGCCCCCGAGCAGTACTTC CASSLSPAAPEQYF
TRBJ2-3 TRBV4-1 - - TGCGCCAGCAGCGGTCAGGTGGATACGCAGTATTTT CASSGQVDTQYF
TRBJ2-7 TRBV7-2 TRBD1 - TGTGCCAGCAGCTCGGACAGGGGGCGTAGGTCCGAGCAGTACTTC CASSSDRGRRSEQYF
TRBJ2-5 TRBV7-2 - - TGTGCCAGCAGCTTACGGTACATTCATCGAGAGACCCAGTACTTC CASSLRYIHRETQYF
TRBJ2-1 TRBV7-9 - - TGTGCCAGCAGCTTAGCAAACAGAGGGAATGAGCAGTTCTTC CASSLANRGNEQFF
TRBJ2-2 TRBV4-3 TRBD1 - TGCGCCAGCAGCCCAGGGACAGGGATAATGACCGGGGAGCTGTTTTTT CASSPGTGIMTGELFF
TRBJ2-3 TRBV29-1 - - TGCAGCGTTGAGGAGGGGGGGCCCTGGGGTACGCAGTATTTT CSVEEGGPWGTQYF
TRBJ1-1 TRBV27 - - TGTGCCAGCAGTTTAAATGGGGTGGACACTGAAGCTTTCTTT CASSLNGVDTEAFF
TRBJ2-3 TRBV27 TRBD2 - TGTGCCAGCAGTTCGGGACTAGCGGGACCGAGCGATACGCAGTATTTT CASSSGLAGPSDTQYF
TRBJ1-5 TRBV11-2 - - TGTGCCAGCAGCTTAGGTGATTATAGCAATCAGCCCCAGCATTTT CASSLGDYSNQPQHF
TRBJ2-7 TRBV7-2 TRBD2 once TGTGCCAGCAGCCAGGGACTAGCGGTTTACGAGCAGTACTTC CASSQGLAVYEQYF
TRBJ2-3 TRBV19 - - TGTGCCAGTAGTATAACACCCTACACAGATACGCAGTATTTT CASSITPYTDTQYF
TRBJ1-1 TRBV19 TRBD1 - TGTGCCAGTAGTATAGCGGACAGGGCCTGGAACACTGAAGCTTTCTTT CASSIADRAWNTEAFF
TRBJ1-2 TRBV7-9 - - TGTGCCAGCAGCTTAGCTCCAGGGGAGGGCTATGGCTACACCTTC CASSLAPGEGYGYTF
TRBJ2-2 TRBV10-2 - once TGCGCCAGCAGTGAGTCGTGGGAAGGTGGCACCGGGGAGCTGTTTTTT CASSESWEGGTGELFF
TRBJ2-6 TRBV19 - - TGTGCCAGTTTTGGGAGCTCTGGGGCCAACGTCCTGACTTTC CASFGSSGANVLTF
TRBJ2-7 TRBV27 - - TGTGCCAGCAGTTTATCGGTTCCGACCGGTACCTACGAGCAGTACTTC CASSLSVPTGTYEQYF
TRBJ2-2 TRBV7-6 - - TGTGCCAGCAGCTGGGGGACAACTGCGGGAGCCACCGGGGAGCTGTTTTTT CASSWGTTAGATGELFF